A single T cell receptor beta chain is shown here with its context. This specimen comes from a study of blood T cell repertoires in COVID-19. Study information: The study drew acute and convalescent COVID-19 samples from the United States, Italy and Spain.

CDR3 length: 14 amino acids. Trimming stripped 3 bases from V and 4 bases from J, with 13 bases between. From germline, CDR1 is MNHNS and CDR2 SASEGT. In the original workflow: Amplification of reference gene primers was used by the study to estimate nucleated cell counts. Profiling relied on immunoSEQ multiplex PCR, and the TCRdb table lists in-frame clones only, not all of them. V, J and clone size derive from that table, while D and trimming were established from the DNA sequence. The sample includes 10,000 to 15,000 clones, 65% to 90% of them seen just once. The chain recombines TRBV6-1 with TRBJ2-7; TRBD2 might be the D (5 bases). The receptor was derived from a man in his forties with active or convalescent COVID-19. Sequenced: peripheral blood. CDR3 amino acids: CASSDRKEGYEQYF. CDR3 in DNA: TGTGCCAGCAGTGACAGGAAAGAGGGATACGAGCAGTACTTC.